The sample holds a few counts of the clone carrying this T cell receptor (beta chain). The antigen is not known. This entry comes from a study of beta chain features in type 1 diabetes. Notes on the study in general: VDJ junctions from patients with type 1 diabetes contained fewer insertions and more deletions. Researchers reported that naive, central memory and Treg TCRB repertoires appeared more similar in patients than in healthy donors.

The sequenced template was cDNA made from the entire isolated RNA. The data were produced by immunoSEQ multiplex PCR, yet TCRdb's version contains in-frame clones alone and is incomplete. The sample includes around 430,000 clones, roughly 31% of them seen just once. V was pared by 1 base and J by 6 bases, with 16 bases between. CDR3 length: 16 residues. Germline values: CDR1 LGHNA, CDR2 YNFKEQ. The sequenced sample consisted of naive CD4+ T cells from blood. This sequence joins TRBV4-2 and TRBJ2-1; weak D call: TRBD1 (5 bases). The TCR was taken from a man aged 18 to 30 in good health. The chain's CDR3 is CASSQVSRVVPNEQFF. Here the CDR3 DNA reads TGTGCCAGCAGCCAAGTATCCAGGGTGGTGCCCAATGAGCAGTTCTTC.